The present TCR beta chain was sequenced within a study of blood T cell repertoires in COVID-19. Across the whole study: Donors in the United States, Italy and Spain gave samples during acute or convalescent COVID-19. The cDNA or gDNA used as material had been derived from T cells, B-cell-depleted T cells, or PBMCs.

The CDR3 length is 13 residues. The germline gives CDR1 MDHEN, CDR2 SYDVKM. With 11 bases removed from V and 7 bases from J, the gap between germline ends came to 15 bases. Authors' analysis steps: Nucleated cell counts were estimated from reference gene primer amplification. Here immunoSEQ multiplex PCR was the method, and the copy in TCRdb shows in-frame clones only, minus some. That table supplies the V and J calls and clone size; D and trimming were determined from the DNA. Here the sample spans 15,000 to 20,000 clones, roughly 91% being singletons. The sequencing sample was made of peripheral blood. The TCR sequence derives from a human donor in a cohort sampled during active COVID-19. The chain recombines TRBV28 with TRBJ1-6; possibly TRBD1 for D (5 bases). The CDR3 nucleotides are TGTGCCTCCACGGGCAGGGCAAATTCACCCCTCCACTTT. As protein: CASTGRANSPLHF.